This T cell receptor (beta chain) derives from a study of blood T cell repertoires in COVID-19. A single count supports this clone. Grouping used clinical history reported by participants in a survey and questionnaire. Original data processing: How many nucleated cells were present was estimated from reference gene primer amplification. Method: immunoSEQ multiplex PCR; TCRdb's copy keeps in-frame clones and lacks some. The V and J calls and clone size are taken from that table; D and trimming were inferred from the DNA. The sample has about 460,000 clones; approximately 86% are singletons. Germline V gene sequence: CDR1 MNHNS, CDR2 SASEGT. The ends were cut back, 3 bases at V and 8 bases at J, with 13 bases in the middle. This CDR3 is 14 amino acids long.

The clonotype comes from a woman between 55 and 75 years old who had recovered from COVID-19. The chain has TRBV6-1 and TRBJ2-2; the D gene is possibly TRBD1 (5 bases). The sequenced material came from PBMCs or T cells enriched from blood (not recorded which). This CDR3 is CASSDRWGRGELFF. CDR3 in DNA: TGTGCCAGCAGTGATCGGTGGGGCAGGGGGGAGCTGTTTTTT.